This entry describes one T cell receptor (beta chain). This specimen comes from a study of blood T cell repertoires in COVID-19. Study details: Italy, Spain and the United States were the sources of the convalescent and acute COVID-19 samples. Sources were T cells, B-cell-depleted T cells, or PBMCs; the material itself was cDNA or gDNA.

This CDR3 has 16 residues. Germline V gene data show CDR1 as DFQATT and CDR2 as SNEGSKA (reference sequence). The V gene end was trimmed by 3 bases and the J gene end by 0 bases; junction bases not matched to a gene: 8. In the original analysis: Amplification with reference gene primers provided the estimates of nucleated cell counts. Repertoires were generated with immunoSEQ multiplex PCR, while TCRdb's copy carries only in-frame clones and drops some. From that table come the V and J calls and clone size; the DNA was used to work out D and trimming. Of approximately 100,000 clones listed, roughly 86% were seen once; the top ten hold 10%.

This sequence was found in a man in his forties or fifties with acute or convalescent COVID-19. The source material was peripheral blood. The chain employs TRBV20-1 and TRBJ2-3; TRBD2 agrees at 8 bases. CDR3 residues: CSASPHASGSTDTQYF. The CDR3 coding sequence is TGCAGTGCTAGTCCACACGCTAGCGGGAGCACAGATACGCAGTATTTT.